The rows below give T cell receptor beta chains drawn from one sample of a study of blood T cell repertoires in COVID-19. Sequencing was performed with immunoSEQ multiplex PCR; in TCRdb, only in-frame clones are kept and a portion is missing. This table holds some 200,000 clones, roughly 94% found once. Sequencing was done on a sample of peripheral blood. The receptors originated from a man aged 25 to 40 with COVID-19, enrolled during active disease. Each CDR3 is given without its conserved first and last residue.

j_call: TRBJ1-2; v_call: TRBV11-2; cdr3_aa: ASSAGGGYT
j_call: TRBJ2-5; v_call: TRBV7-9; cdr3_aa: ASSLVRDRGEWETQY
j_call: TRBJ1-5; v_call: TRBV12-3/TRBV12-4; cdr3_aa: ASSFDQAQH
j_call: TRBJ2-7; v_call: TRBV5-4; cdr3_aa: ASSRDRRNYEQY
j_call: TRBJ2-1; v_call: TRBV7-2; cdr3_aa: ASSLVAGSSYNEQF
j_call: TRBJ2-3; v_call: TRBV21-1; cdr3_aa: ASSKRAPRDTQY
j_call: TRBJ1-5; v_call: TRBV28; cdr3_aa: ASSTQTGTNQPQH
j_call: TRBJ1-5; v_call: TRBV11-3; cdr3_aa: ASSFELSNQPQH
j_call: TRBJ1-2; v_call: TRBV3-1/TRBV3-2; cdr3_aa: ASSQDGWTGTNYGYT
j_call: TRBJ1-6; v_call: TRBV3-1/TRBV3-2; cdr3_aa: ASSQERTSGHNNSPLH
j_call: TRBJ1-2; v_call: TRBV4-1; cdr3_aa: ASSQRTDSLYGYT
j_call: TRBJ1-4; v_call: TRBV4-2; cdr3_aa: ASSQSGQTTNEKLF
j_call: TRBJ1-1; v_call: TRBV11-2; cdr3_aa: ASSLEAVMGTEAF
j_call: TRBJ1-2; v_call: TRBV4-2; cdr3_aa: ASSQEPGGDYGYT
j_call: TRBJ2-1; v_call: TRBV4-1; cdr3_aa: ASSQDPVSYNEQF
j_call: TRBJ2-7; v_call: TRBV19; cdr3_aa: ASSPSGGAPNEQY
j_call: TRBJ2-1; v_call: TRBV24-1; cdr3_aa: ATSVAGGAEQF
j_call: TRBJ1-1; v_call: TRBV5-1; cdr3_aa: ASSLSSGTGNTEAF
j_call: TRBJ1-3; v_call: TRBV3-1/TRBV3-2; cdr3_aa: ASSPRGSGNTIY
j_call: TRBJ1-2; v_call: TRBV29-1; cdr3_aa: SVDGQGEGYT
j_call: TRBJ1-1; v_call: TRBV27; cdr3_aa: ASSLLGSAGQNTEAF
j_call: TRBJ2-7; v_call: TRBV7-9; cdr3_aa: ASGPEGAAYEQY
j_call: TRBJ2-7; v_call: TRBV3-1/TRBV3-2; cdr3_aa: ASSQDTAYEQY
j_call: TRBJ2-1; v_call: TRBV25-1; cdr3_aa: ASSVGPGQGSYNEQF
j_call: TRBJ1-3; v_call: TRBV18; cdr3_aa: ASSLGQRSSGNTIY
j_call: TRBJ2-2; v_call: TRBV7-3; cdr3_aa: ASSLVAANTGELF
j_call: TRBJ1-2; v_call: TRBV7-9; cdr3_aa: ASSLPGNYGYT
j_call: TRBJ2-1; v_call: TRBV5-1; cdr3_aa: ASSFQDSFHEQF
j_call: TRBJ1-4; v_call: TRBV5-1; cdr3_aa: ATTPGGRANEKLF
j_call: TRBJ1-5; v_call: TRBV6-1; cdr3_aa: ASSEVVRGPQPQH
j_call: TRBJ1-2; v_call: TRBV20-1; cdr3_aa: SARRDYGYT
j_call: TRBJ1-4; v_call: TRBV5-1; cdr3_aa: ASSLGDRGGEKLF
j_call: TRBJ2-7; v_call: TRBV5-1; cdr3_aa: ASREGSPGGEQY
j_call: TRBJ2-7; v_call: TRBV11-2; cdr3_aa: ASRPLAGGLDEQY
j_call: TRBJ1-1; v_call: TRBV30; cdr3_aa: AWSAPYILVGQLNTEAF
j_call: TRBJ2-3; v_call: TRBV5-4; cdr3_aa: ASSFIAGGQVDTQY
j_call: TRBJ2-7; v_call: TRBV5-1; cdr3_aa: ASSQGQGVYEQY
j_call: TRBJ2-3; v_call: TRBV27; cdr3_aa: ASSLTHGADTQY
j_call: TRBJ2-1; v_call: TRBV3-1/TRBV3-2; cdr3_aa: ASSPQIARQLINEQF
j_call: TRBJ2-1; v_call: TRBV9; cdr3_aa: ASSVTPRQGIAEQF